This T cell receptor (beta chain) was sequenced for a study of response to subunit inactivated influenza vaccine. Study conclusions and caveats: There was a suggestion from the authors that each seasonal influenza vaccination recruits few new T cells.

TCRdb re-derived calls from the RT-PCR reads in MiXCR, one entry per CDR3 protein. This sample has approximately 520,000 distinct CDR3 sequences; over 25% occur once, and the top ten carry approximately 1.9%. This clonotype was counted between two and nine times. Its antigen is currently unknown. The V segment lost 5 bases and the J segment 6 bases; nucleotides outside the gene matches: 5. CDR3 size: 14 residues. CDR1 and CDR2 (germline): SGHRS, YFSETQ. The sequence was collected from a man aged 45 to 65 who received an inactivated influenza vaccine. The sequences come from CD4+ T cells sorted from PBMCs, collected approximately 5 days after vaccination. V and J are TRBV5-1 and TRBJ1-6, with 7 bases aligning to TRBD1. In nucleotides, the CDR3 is TGCGCCAGCAGGCCCGGGACAGTTAATTCACCCCTCCACTTT. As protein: CASRPGTVNSPLHF.